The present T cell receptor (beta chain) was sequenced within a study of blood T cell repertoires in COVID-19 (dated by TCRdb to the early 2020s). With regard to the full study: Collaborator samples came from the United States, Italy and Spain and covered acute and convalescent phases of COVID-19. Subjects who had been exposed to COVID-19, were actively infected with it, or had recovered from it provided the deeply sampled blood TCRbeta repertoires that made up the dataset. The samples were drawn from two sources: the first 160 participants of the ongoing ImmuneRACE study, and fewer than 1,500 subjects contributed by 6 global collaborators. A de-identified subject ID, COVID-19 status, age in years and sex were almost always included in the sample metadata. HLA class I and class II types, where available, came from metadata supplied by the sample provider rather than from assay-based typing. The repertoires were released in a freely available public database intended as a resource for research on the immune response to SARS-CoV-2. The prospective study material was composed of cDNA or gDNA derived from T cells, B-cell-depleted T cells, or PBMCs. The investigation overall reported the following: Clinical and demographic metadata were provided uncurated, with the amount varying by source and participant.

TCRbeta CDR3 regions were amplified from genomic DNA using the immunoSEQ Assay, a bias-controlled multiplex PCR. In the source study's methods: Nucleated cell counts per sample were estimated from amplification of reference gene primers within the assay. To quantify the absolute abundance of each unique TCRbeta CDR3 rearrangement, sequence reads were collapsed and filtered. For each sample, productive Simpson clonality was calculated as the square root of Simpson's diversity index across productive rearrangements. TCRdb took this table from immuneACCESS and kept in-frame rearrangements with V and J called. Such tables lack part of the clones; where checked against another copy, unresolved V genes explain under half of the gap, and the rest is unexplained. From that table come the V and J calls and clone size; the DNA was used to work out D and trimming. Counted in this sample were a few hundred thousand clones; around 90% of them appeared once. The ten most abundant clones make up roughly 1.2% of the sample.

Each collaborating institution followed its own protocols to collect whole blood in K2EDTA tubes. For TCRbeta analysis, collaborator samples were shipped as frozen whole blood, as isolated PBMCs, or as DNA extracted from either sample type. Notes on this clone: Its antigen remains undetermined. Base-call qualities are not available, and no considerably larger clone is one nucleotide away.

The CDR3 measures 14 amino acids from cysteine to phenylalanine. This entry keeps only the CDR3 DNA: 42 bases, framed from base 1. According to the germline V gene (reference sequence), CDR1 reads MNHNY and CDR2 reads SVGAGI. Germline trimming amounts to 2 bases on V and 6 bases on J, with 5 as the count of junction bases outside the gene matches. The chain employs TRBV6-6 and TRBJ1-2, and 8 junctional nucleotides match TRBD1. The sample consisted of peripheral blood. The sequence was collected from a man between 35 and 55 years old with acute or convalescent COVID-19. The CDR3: CASSYDRGGDGYTF. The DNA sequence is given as TGTGCCAGCAGTTACGACAGGGGCGGGGATGGCTACACCTTC.